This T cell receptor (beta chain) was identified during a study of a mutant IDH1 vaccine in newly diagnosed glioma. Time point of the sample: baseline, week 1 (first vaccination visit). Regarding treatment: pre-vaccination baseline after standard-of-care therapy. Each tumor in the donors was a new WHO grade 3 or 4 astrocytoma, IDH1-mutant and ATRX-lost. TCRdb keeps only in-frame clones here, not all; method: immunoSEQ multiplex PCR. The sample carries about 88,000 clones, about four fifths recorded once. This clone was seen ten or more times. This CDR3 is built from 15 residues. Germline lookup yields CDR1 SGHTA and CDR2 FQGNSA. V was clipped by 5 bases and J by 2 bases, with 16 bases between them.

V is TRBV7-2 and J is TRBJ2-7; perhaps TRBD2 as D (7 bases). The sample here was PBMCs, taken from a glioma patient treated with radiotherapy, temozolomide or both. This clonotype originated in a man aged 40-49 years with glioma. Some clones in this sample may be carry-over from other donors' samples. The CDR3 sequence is CASSPPAGAAYEQYF. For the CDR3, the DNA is TGTGCCAGCAGCCCCCCTGCGGGGGCCGCCTACGAGCAGTACTTC.